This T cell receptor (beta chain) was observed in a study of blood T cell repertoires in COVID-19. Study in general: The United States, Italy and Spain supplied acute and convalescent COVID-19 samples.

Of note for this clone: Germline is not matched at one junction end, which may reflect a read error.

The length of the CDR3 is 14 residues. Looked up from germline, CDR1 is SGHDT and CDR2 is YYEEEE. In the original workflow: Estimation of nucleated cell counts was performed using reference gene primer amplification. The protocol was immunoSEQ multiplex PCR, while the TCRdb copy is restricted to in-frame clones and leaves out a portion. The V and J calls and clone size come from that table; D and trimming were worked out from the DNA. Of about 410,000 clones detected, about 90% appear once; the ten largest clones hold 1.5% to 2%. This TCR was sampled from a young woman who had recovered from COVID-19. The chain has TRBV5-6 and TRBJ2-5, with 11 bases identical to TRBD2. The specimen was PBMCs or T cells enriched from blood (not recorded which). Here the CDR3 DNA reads TGTGCCAGCAGCCCCGGGACTAGCGGATTCCAGTGGAACTTC. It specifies CASSPGTSGFQWNF.